Described below is a single T cell receptor beta chain sequence and its context. What it binds is not known. Using immunoSEQ multiplex PCR, the repertoire was profiled, and TCRdb retains in-frame clones only, with some absent. The data show roughly 300,000 clones, around 90% seen once. These donors were members of the roughly 120-subject validation cohort, a group separate from the roughly 670-subject first cohort. This entry belongs to a study of cytomegalovirus exposure and HLA in healthy donors. Study summary: The 120 or so validation repertoires were produced on the same platform as the roughly 690 repertoires of the first cohort. This was reported in a later analysis.

The germline gives CDR1 MDHEN, CDR2 SYDVKM. This CDR3 spans 13 amino acids. V was shortened by 6 bases and J by 6 bases, with 12 bases between the two germline ends. Study findings and constraints: In vitro work confirmed that three CMV-associated chains recognize CMV antigens. Reports showed the classifier diagnosing cytomegalovirus status with high specificity and sensitivity.

Sequenced material: PBMCs. The chain has TRBV28 and TRBJ1-3; unclear D gene. This receptor was identified in a woman aged 25 to 39 in good health and CMV-seropositive. The CDR3 DNA is TGTGCCAGCAGCGAAGAATTTCTAAACACCATATATTTT. It specifies CASSEEFLNTIYF.